The 26 T cell receptor beta chains reported below all come from one sample, sequenced in a study of shared clonotypes between healthy human individuals. Libraries were prepared by immunoSEQ multiplex PCR; TCRdb keeps only in-frame clonotypes and omits some of them. Found here are 450,000 to 500,000 clones, around 80% of them singletons; the top ten hold about 12%. Sample: PBMCs. The receptors stem from a woman in her thirties or forties in good health. Some clones in this sample may be carry-over from other donors' samples.

This clone was detected only a few times. The chain uses TRBV20-1 and TRBJ2-7; D remains unclear. CDR3 size: 11 residues. V lost 3 bases and J lost 6, with 9 bases in between. The germline CDR1 and CDR2 sequences are DFQATT and SNEGSKA (reference sequence). The CDR3 DNA follows: TGCAGTGCTAGTGGCCCCCTCGAGCAGTACTTC. It codes for CSASGPLEQYF.

Points on this clone: A read error is likely here: a far larger clone is one base away. The chain couples TRBV28 to TRBJ2-4; a possible D gene is TRBD2 (5 bases). Germline V gene data show CDR1 as MDHEN and CDR2 as SYDVKM. The CDR3 is 13 residues long. CDR3 in amino acids: CASRLGILNTQYF. The CDR3 DNA sequence: TGTGCCAGCAGACTAGGGATCCTAAACACTCAGTACTTC.

The V call is TRBV30, the J call TRBJ2-3; TRBD2 matches 12 bases. The CDR3 length is 15 residues. Germline V gene lookup returns CDR1 GTSNPN and CDR2 SVGIG (reference sequence). Germline trimming cut 0 bases from V and 3 bases from J; bases unmatched to any gene: 1. The CDR3: CAWSVLAGGTDTQYF. The CDR3 nucleotides are TGTGCCTGGAGTGTACTAGCGGGAGGTACAGATACGCAGTATTTT.

The count of this clone is one. This may be a read error: a much more frequent sequence differs by one nucleotide. As the CDR3 is not closed by the conserved phenylalanine or tryptophan, this likely results from a read error. The chain recombines TRBV27 with TRBJ2-7; maybe TRBD1 (5 bases). The germline V and J ends were trimmed by 5 bases and 4 bases, with 15 bases remaining between them. Germline V CDR1 and CDR2: MNHEY, SMNVEV (reference sequence). This CDR3 is built from 14 residues. CDR3 sequence reads: CASSPTRTLYEQYS. CDR3 DNA: TGTGCCAGCAGTCCCACTCGGACACTTTACGAGCAGTACTCC.

V and J are TRBV7-3 and TRBJ2-1, with D tentatively TRBD2 (5 bases). This CDR3 is built from 15 residues. The V and J ends lost 2 bases and 5 bases respectively, with 13 bases between them. Germline loops: CDR1 SGHTA, CDR2 FQGTGA. The CDR3 region has the DNA TGTGCCAGCAGCTTAGGTCGCCAGCGGCACAATGAGCAGTTCTTC. Translation gives CASSLGRQRHNEQFF.

The CDR3 coding sequence is TGTGCCAGCGGCTACAGGGGGCCAGGAGCGGGAGGCCAAGAGACCCAGTACTTC. It yields the protein CASGYRGPGAGGQETQYF. The chain uses TRBV27 and TRBJ2-5; D could derive from TRBD1 or TRBD2 (9 bases each). Germline V gives CDR1 MNHEY, CDR2 SMNVEV (reference sequence). CDR3 length: 18 residues. Trimming took off 8 bases at V and 1 base at J, with 26 bases between the two ends.

V gene TRBV21-1 combines with J gene TRBJ1-5; the D call in the table, TRBD1, was not verified against the DNA. TRBV21-1 is a recognized pseudogene. The CDR3 has 16 residues. CDR3 sequence reads: CASSTTGKRGNQPQHF. As DNA, the CDR3 is TGTGCCAGCAGCACAACAGGGAAGAGAGGCAATCAGCCCCAGCATTTT.

The V and J genes are TRBV14 and TRBJ2-7; perhaps TRBD2 as D (6 bases). Germline V gene data show CDR1 as SGHDN and CDR2 as FVKESK. The CDR3 length is 16 residues. The V and J ends lost 4 bases and 3 bases respectively, with 19 bases between them. DNA of the CDR3: TGTGCCAGCAGCCCCCGGGTGGGGGGTGCCTACTACGAGCAGTACTTC. Translated, it gives CASSPRVGGAYYEQYF.

The chain joins TRBV5-1 to TRBJ1-4; 9 bases fit TRBD1. The CDR3 spans 16 residues. The trim removed 4 bases at V and 7 bases at J, leaving 11 bases unmatched. Germline CDR1 SGHRS, CDR2 YFSETQ. CDR3 sequence: CASSPNPGTGSEKLFF. For the CDR3, the DNA is TGCGCCAGCAGCCCTAACCCCGGGACAGGGTCTGAAAAACTGTTTTTT.

The chain recombines TRBV30 with TRBJ1-2; perhaps TRBD1 as D (5 bases). This CDR3 is built from 13 residues. The germline V gene encodes CDR1 GTSNPN and CDR2 SVGIG (reference sequence). V was shortened by 7 bases and J by 2 bases, with 14 bases between the two germline ends. The CDR3 spells CASSGTVNYGYTF. As DNA, the CDR3 is TGTGCCTCATCTGGGACTGTGAACTATGGCTACACCTTC.

The table lists this clone with a count of one. J is TRBJ1-2 and V is TRBV2; 8 bases agree with TRBD1. The CDR3 sequence is 14 residues long. CDR1 and CDR2 (germline): SNHLY, FYNNEI. J gave up 2 bases and V 5 bases, and 4 bases lay outside the gene matches. CDR3 DNA: TGTGCCAGCAGTCTGAGGACAGGGAACTATGGCTACACCTTC. Amino acids: CASSLRTGNYGYTF.

The chain is built from TRBV13 and TRBJ1-4; D is unclear. This CDR3 region has 14 residues. V lost 2 bases and J lost 4, with 8 bases in between. The germline V gene encodes CDR1 PRHDT and CDR2 FYEKMQ (reference sequence). The CDR3: CASSLLGFNEKLFF. DNA of the CDR3: TGTGCCAGCAGCTTATTGGGATTTAATGAAAAACTGTTTTTT.

This rearrangement joins TRBV7-2 to TRBJ2-7; TRBD1 matches 8 bases. The germline CDR1 and CDR2 sequences are SGHTA and FQGNSA. Trimming at V came to 5 bases and at J to 6 bases, leaving 12 bases not matched to a gene. The CDR3 consists of 15 residues. The chain's CDR3 is CASSHPDRVAREQYF. CDR3 in DNA: TGTGCCAGCAGCCACCCGGACAGGGTGGCTCGCGAGCAGTACTTC.

V is TRBV28 and J is TRBJ1-6; D ambiguous. Germline CDR1 and CDR2: MDHEN and SYDVKM. Trimming cost V 1 base and J 11 bases, with 6 bases left between them. This CDR3 is built from 12 residues. Here the CDR3 reads CASSLSLAPLHF. CDR3 nucleotides: TGTGCCAGCAGTTTATCTTTGGCACCCCTCCACTTT.

V and J are TRBV7-2 and TRBJ2-3; D not resolved. Germline CDR1 is SGHTA and CDR2 is FQGNSA. The CDR3 extends over 14 amino acids. V was clipped by 3 bases and J by 7 bases, with 14 bases between them. CDR3 DNA: TGTGCCAGCAGCTTTAGGAACGCAGTAAATACGCAGTATTTT. This encodes CASSFRNAVNTQYF.

The chain joins TRBV28 to TRBJ2-7; 11 bases align to TRBD2. The length of the CDR3 is 15 residues. Germline trimming cut 3 bases from V and 7 bases from J; bases unmatched to any gene: 8. Germline V gene lookup returns CDR1 MDHEN and CDR2 SYDVKM. CDR3 nucleotide sequence: TGTGCCAGCAGTTTTCGGGCTAGCGGGAGGAGGGAGCAGTACTTC. It yields the protein CASSFRASGRREQYF.

This chain connects TRBV19 to TRBJ2-5; the match to TRBD2 covers 13 bases. The V segment lost 5 bases and the J segment 5 bases; nucleotides outside the gene matches: 2. CDR1 is LNHDA and CDR2 is SQIVND in the germline V gene (reference sequence). The CDR3 is 14 residues long. The CDR3, as DNA: TGTGCCAGTAGTCCGACTAGCGGGGGGGAGACCCAGTACTTC. Translated: CASSPTSGGETQYF.

CDR3 in amino acids: CASSQGRARYNEQFF. The CDR3, as DNA: TGTGCCAGTAGTCAGGGGAGGGCACGCTACAATGAGCAGTTCTTC. This chain joins TRBV19 and TRBJ2-1, with a tentative D call TRBD2 (7 bases). V was clipped by 5 bases and J by 3 bases, with 14 bases between them. Germline values: CDR1 LNHDA, CDR2 SQIVND (reference sequence). CDR3 length: 15 residues.

The chain links TRBV18 to TRBJ2-5; a weak D match, TRBD1 (7 bases). CDR3 length equals 14 residues. Trimming pared 3 bases from V and 4 bases from J, leaving 12 bases between. CDR1 is KGHSH and CDR2 is LQKENI in the germline V gene. CDR3 amino acids: CASSPQGEVETQYF. CDR3 DNA: TGTGCCAGCTCACCTCAGGGGGAGGTAGAGACCCAGTACTTC.

The chain combines TRBV28 with TRBJ1-4; D is perhaps TRBD1 (6 bases). Germline CDR1 is MDHEN and CDR2 is SYDVKM. V shed 8 bases and J shed 3 bases, with 13 bases lying between them. CDR3 length: 14 amino acids. The CDR3: CASQKGGANEKLFF. In nucleotides, the CDR3 is TGTGCCAGCCAAAAGGGGGGGGCTAATGAAAAACTGTTTTTT.

The gene calls are TRBV4-1 and TRBJ2-5, with D perhaps matching TRBD2 (5 bases). The V gene lost 6 bases and the J gene lost 1 base, with 15 bases spanning the gap. The CDR3 has 15 residues. Germline lookup yields CDR1 MGHRA and CDR2 YSYEKL. CDR3 sequence (DNA): TGCGCCAGCAGTCTCGAACCGGGGAGCCAAGAGACCCAGTACTTC. Protein sequence: CASSLEPGSQETQYF.

The J gene is TRBJ2-7, the V gene TRBV18; 7 nucleotides line up with TRBD1. J lost 0 bases, V lost 6 bases, and 5 bases had no gene match. CDR1 and CDR2 from the germline V gene are KGHSH and LQKENI. This CDR3 region has 14 residues. The CDR3 bases are TGTGCCAGCTCCCGGGACAGCACCTCCTACGAGCAGTACTTC. Its protein is CASSRDSTSYEQYF. The entire variable domain, with the rest obtained from reference TRBV18 and TRBJ2-7, is as follows: NAGVMQNPRHLVRRRGQEARLRCSPMKGHSHVYWYRQLPEEGLKFMVYLQKENIIDESGMPKERFSAEFPKEGPSILRIQQVVRGDSAAYFCASSRDSTSYEQYFGPGTRLTVT.

This chain uses TRBV15 with TRBJ1-5, with D uncertain. The CDR3 contains 15 residues. Looked up from germline, CDR1 is LNHNV and CDR2 is YYDKDF (reference sequence). V lost 5 bases, J lost 6 bases, and 17 bases lay in between. The chain's CDR3 is CATSDPGGSPQPQHF. DNA of the CDR3: TGTGCCACCAGCGATCCAGGTGGATCGCCTCAGCCCCAGCATTTT.

The V gene is TRBV5-4, the J gene TRBJ2-7; perhaps TRBD1 as D (7 bases). Germline values: CDR1 SGHNT, CDR2 YYREEE (reference sequence). The CDR3 loop spans 14 amino acids. V lost 6 bases and J 3 bases, leaving 16 bases between the germline ends. The CDR3 region is CASTLAGQNYEQYF. The CDR3 nucleotides are TGTGCCAGCACCCTGGCGGGACAGAACTACGAGCAGTACTTC.

The rearrangement joins TRBV25-1 to TRBJ1-4; 10 bases fit TRBD1. The length of the CDR3 is 15 residues. V shed 5 bases, J shed 8 bases, and the junction held 8 bases outside the gene matches. The V gene's germline CDR1 is MGHDK and CDR2 SYGVNS. CDR3 sequence reads: CASSIQGQGEEKLFF. In DNA form, the CDR3 reads TGTGCCAGCAGTATTCAAGGACAGGGGGAAGAAAAACTGTTTTTT. The full variable domain, in which reference TRBV25-1 and TRBJ1-4 provide the parts outside the CDR3, is EADIYQTPRYLVIGTGKKITLECSQTMGHDKMYWYQQDPGMELHLIHYSYGVNSTEKGDLSSESTVSRIRTEHFPLTLESARPSHTSQYLCASSIQGQGEEKLFFGSGTQLSVL.

The genes are TRBV20-1 and TRBJ2-7; D unclear. Trimming removed 6 bases at V and 3 bases at J, with 9 bases between. Germline CDR1 and CDR2: DFQATT and SNEGSKA (reference sequence). This CDR3 contains 11 residues. The CDR3 reads CSAMSIYEQYF. CDR3 sequence (DNA): TGCAGTGCCATGAGCATCTACGAGCAGTACTTC.